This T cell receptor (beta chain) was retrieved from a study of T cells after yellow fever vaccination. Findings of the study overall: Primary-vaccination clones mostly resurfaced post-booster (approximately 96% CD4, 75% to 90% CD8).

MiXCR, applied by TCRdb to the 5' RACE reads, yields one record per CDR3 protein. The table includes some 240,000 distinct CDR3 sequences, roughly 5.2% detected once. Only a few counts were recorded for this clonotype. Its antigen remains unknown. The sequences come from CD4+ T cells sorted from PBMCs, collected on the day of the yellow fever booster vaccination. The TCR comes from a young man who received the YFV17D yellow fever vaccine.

The CDR3 reads CASSYRGGGETQYF. CDR3 DNA: TGTGCCAGCAGTTACCGGGGGGGCGGAGAGACCCAGTACTTC. The chain has TRBV6-2 or TRBV6-3 and TRBJ2-5; 8 nucleotides agree with TRBD2. The ends lost 2 bases at V and 4 bases at J; junction bases unmatched: 3. The CDR3 extends over 14 amino acids. Germline V gene sequence: CDR1 MNHEY, CDR2 SVGEGT.